The 22 T cell receptor beta chains listed next were all sequenced from one sample in a study of cytomegalovirus exposure and HLA in healthy donors. The PCR was carried out with 60 Vbeta primers and 13 Jbeta primers. Here immunoSEQ multiplex PCR was the method, and the copy in TCRdb shows in-frame clones only, minus some. The sample holds fewer than 150,000 clones; about four fifths are singletons and the top ten take 4% to 5%. The sample consisted of PBMCs. The receptors here all came from a man aged 40-49 years in good health and CMV-seropositive.

About this clone: Germline and junction disagree at one end, which may indicate a read error. The chain couples TRBV13 to TRBJ1-1; D not certain. There are 12 residues in the CDR3. CDR1 and CDR2 (germline): PRHDT, FYEKMQ (reference sequence). The CDR3 bases are TGTGCCAGCAGCTTAAGACAAACTGAAGCTTTTTTT. This translates into CASSLRQTEAFF.

The chain recombines TRBV5-4 with TRBJ2-5; TRBD2 matches 10 bases. With V trimmed by 4 bases and J by 3 bases, 6 bases remained unmatched. Per germline, CDR1 SGHNT and CDR2 YYREEE (reference sequence). The CDR3 contains 15 residues. This CDR3 is CASSLLAGGEETQYF. The CDR3 DNA reads TGTGCCAGCAGCCTTTTAGCGGGGGGCGAAGAGACCCAGTACTTC.

The chain carries TRBV5-1 and TRBJ1-2; D is unclear. This CDR3 contains 13 residues. Germline V lookup: CDR1 SGHRS, CDR2 YFSETQ. Between the trimmed V and J ends, which lost 4 bases and 1 base, there was a span of 8 bases. For the CDR3, the DNA is TGCGCCAGCAGCCTCGAGATTAACTATGGCTACACCTTC. Encoded protein: CASSLEINYGYTF.

The CDR3 protein is CASSEGTGVPYEQYF. The DNA for the CDR3 is TGTGCCAGCAGTGAGGGGACAGGGGTCCCCTACGAGCAGTACTTC. The chain is built from TRBV2 and TRBJ2-7, with TRBD1 matching over 10 bases. This CDR3 is 15 amino acids long. Germline trimming cut 3 bases from V and 2 bases from J; bases unmatched to any gene: 4. Germline V gene lookup returns CDR1 SNHLY and CDR2 FYNNEI.

The CDR3 sequence: CASSIDAAASGIYNEQFF. The CDR3 DNA reads TGTGCCAGTAGTATAGACGCCGCGGCTAGCGGTATATACAATGAGCAGTTCTTC. This chain links TRBV19 with TRBJ2-1, with 7 bases aligning to TRBD2. The CDR3 sequence is 18 residues long. With 0 bases clipped from V and 4 bases from J, the junction kept 12 bases outside the gene matches. Germline V lookup: CDR1 LNHDA, CDR2 SQIVND (reference sequence).

The V and J genes are TRBV4-1 and TRBJ1-2; a possible D gene is TRBD1 (6 bases). The CDR3 loop spans 15 amino acids. Germline V CDR1 and CDR2: MGHRA, YSYEKL. The ends were cut back, 1 base at V and 4 bases at J, with 13 bases in the middle. The CDR3 sequence is CASSQVGQRSYGYTF. For the CDR3, the DNA is TGCGCCAGCAGCCAAGTTGGACAGAGATCCTATGGCTACACCTTC.

This chain uses TRBV29-1 with TRBJ1-1; 7 positions agree with TRBD1. The trim removed 0 bases at V and 1 base at J, leaving 2 bases unmatched. Germline V CDR1 and CDR2: SQVTM, ANQGSEA. This CDR3 contains 14 residues. The CDR3 sequence is CSVEEKGANTEAFF. The CDR3 DNA sequence: TGCAGCGTTGAAGAAAAGGGGGCGAACACTGAAGCTTTCTTT.

The chain employs TRBV25-1 and TRBJ1-1, with 8 nucleotides matching TRBD1. Germline CDR1 MGHDK, CDR2 SYGVNS. The CDR3 spans 14 residues. The V segment lost 6 bases and the J segment 3 bases; nucleotides outside the gene matches: 6. CDR3 nucleotides: TGTGCCAGCAGGCAGACAGGGGAGTACACTGAAGCTTTCTTT. Translating gives CASRQTGEYTEAFF.

V gene TRBV9 combines with J gene TRBJ2-1; possible D gene TRBD1, 5 bases. V gave up 0 bases and J gave up 2 bases, with 9 bases separating them. The CDR3 consists of 15 residues. From germline, CDR1 is SGDLS and CDR2 YYNGEE. The CDR3 DNA reads as TGTGCCAGCAGCGTAGCTCAGGGTCCCTACAATGAGCAGTTCTTC. Its protein product is CASSVAQGPYNEQFF.

This chain connects TRBV5-1 to TRBJ2-5; the match to TRBD2 covers 12 bases. V shed 4 bases, J shed 5 bases, and the junction held 6 bases outside the gene matches. CDR1 SGHRS and CDR2 YFSETQ come from the germline V gene. This CDR3 is 15 amino acids long. The DNA for the CDR3 is TGCGCCAGCAGCCCGGGACTAGCGGGCGCCGAGACCCAGTACTTC. Its translation is CASSPGLAGAETQYF.

Comment on this clone: The identical CDR3 is also encoded by other nucleotide sequences in the sample. The chain links TRBV9 to TRBJ2-3, with TRBD1 matching 7 bases. Germline CDR1 SGDLS, CDR2 YYNGEE. Trimming at V came to 0 bases and at J to 3 bases, leaving 4 bases not matched to a gene. This CDR3 is 15 amino acids long. CDR3 region: CASSVEQGRTDTQYF. DNA of the CDR3: TGTGCCAGCAGCGTAGAACAGGGGCGGACAGATACGCAGTATTTT.

This chain links TRBV27 with TRBJ1-1; D not certain. Trimming took off 0 bases at V and 5 bases at J, with 10 bases between the two ends. This CDR3 is 14 amino acids long. In germline, CDR1 is MNHEY, CDR2 SMNVEV (reference sequence). CDR3 DNA sequence: TGTGCCAGCAGTTTATCCGCAAGTGCGACTGAAGCTTTCTTT. This codes for CASSLSASATEAFF.

Points on this clone: One end of the junction does not line up with germline, which may come from a read error. The rearrangement uses TRBV7-7 and TRBJ2-3; perhaps TRBD1 as D (5 bases). The CDR3 loop spans 14 amino acids. The V gene's germline CDR1 is SSHAT and CDR2 FNYEAQ (reference sequence). CDR3 region: CASSPDSYTDTQYF. The CDR3 region has the DNA TGTGCTAGCAGCCCTGACAGTTACACAGATACGCAGTATTTT.

V is TRBV27 and J is TRBJ2-2; 8 nucleotides agree with TRBD1. V trimming: 6 bases; J trimming: 5 bases; junction bases outside the gene matches: 8. CDR1 and CDR2 from the germline V gene are MNHEY and SMNVEV (reference sequence). There are 15 residues in the CDR3. The CDR3 is CASSFRDRRTGELFF. DNA for the CDR3: TGTGCCAGCAGCTTTAGGGACAGGCGGACCGGGGAGCTGTTTTTT.

The chain couples TRBV15 to TRBJ1-1; D is possibly TRBD1 (5 bases). The length of the CDR3 is 17 residues. Trimming left V 1 base short and J 4 bases short, with 19 bases between. Germline-derived CDR1 and CDR2 are LNHNV and YYDKDF (reference sequence). DNA of the CDR3: TGTGCCACCAGCAGAGTCGCTTACGGGGGGGAGGGCACTGAAGCTTTCTTT. Amino acids: CATSRVAYGGEGTEAFF. The whole variable domain, filled in from reference TRBV15 and TRBJ1-1, reads DAMVIQNPRYQVTQFGKPVTLSCSQTLNHNVMYWYQQKSSQAPKLLFHYYDKDFNNEADTPDNFQSRRPNTSFCFLDIRSPGLGDTAMYLCATSRVAYGGEGTEAFFGQGTRLTVV.

V gene TRBV11-1 combines with J gene TRBJ2-7, with D tentatively TRBD1 (5 bases). V lost 1 base to trimming and J lost 3 bases, with 13 bases between them. Germline values: CDR1 SGHAT, CDR2 FQDESV (reference sequence). This CDR3 spans 15 amino acids. Written as DNA, the CDR3 is TGTGCCAGCAGCTTAGGCTCAGGGCCAAGCTACGAGCAGTACTTC. It codes for CASSLGSGPSYEQYF.

The DNA of the CDR3 is TGTGCCAGCACGCGGGGCAGAAATAGCAATCAGCCCCAGCATTTT. Protein: CASTRGRNSNQPQHF. This chain joins TRBV7-2 and TRBJ1-5; a weak D match, TRBD1 (5 bases). The CDR3 is 15 residues long. Per germline, CDR1 SGHTA and CDR2 FQGNSA. V lost 7 bases to trimming and J lost 0 bases, with 13 bases between them.

The chain recombines TRBV21-1 with TRBJ2-1; the table's D call of TRBD1 was not tested on the DNA. TRBV21-1 is a recognized pseudogene. The CDR3 runs 15 residues. The CDR3 is CASSARQSSYNEQFF. The DNA for the CDR3 is TGTGCCAGCAGCGCCAGACAAAGCTCCTACAATGAGCAGTTCTTC.

V usage is TRBV27 and J usage is TRBJ2-5, with unresolved D. V dropped 0 bases and J dropped 2 bases, with 4 bases sitting between them. There are 13 residues in the CDR3. Germline V lookup: CDR1 MNHEY, CDR2 SMNVEV (reference sequence). CDR3 sequence: CASSLSRQETQYF. In nucleotides, the CDR3 is TGTGCCAGCAGTTTATCGCGGCAAGAGACCCAGTACTTC.

The chain links TRBV27 to TRBJ2-7; perhaps TRBD2 as D (7 bases). The CDR3 contains 15 residues. CDR1 is MNHEY and CDR2 is SMNVEV in the germline V gene (reference sequence). Trimming took 7 bases from V and 3 from J, leaving 19 bases between them. The DNA of the CDR3 is TGTGCCAGCAATCCGAGCGGGACACCCATCTACGAGCAGTACTTC. As protein: CASNPSGTPIYEQYF.

The chain employs TRBV20-1 and TRBJ1-1; D call uncertain. The CDR3 length is 10 residues. Trimming took 7 bases from V and 8 from J, leaving 11 bases between them. CDR1 is DFQATT, CDR2 SNEGSKA, per germline (reference sequence). In nucleotides, the CDR3 is TGCAGTGTTGCCCTCAGAGAAGCTTTCTTT. Its translation: CSVALREAFF.

The V gene is TRBV10-3, the J gene TRBJ2-5; 12 positions match TRBD2. The CDR3 consists of 13 residues. With V trimmed by 5 bases and J by 10 bases, 5 bases remained unmatched. The germline CDR1 and CDR2 sequences are ENHRY and SYGVKD. The CDR3 DNA reads TGTGCCATCAGTCTAGCGGGAGGGTCAGGCCAGTACTTC. Translating gives CAISLAGGSGQYF.